This T cell receptor beta chain was sequenced for a study of shared clonotypes between healthy human individuals. Background on the study: Aged 18 to 49, the donors were a couple of women and three men.

Deep-level running was used for the assay. Sequencing used immunoSEQ multiplex PCR; TCRdb keeps in-frame clones, though not all of them. The table records 400,000 to 500,000 clones, 79% of them present only once. The study used approximately 90 million PBMCs per unsorted sample for genomic DNA. The CDR3 is made up of 15 amino acids. V gave up 2 bases and J gave up 4 bases; unmatched junction bases: 7. CDR1 and CDR2 (germline): GTSNPN, SVGIG (reference sequence). Sequencing was done on a sample of PBMCs. The rearrangement links TRBV30 to TRBJ2-1; 8 nucleotides agree with TRBD2. This clonotype was obtained from a woman in her thirties or forties in good health. Some clones in this sample may be carry-over from other donors' samples. CDR3 region: CAWSSQAGGYNEQFF. The CDR3 DNA is TGTGCCTGGAGTTCCCAGGCGGGAGGTTACAATGAGCAGTTCTTC.